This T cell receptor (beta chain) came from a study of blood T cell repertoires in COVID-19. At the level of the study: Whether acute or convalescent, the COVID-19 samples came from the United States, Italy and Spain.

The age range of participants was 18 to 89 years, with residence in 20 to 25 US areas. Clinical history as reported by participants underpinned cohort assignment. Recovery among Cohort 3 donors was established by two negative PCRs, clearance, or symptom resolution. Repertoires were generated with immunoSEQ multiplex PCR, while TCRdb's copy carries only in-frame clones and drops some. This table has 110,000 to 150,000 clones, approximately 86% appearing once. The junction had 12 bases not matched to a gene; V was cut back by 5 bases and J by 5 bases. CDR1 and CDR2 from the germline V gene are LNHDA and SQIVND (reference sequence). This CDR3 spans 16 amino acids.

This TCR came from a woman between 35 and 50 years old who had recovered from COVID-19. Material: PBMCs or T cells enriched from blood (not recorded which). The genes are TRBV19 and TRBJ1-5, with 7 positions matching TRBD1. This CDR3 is CASSRGQARGDQPQHF. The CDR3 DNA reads TGTGCCAGTAGTCGTGGACAGGCAAGAGGCGATCAGCCCCAGCATTTT.